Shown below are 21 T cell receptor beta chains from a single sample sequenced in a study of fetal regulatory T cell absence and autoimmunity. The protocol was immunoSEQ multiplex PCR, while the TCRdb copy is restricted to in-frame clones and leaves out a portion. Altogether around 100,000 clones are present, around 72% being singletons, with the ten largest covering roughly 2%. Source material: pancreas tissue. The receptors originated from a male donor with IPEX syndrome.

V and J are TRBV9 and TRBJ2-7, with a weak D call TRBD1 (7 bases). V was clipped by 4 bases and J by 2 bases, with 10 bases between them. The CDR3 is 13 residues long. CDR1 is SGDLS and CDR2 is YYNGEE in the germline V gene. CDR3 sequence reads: CASSRGTAYEQYF. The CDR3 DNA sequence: TGTGCCAGCAGCCGCGGGACAGCCTACGAGCAGTACTTC.

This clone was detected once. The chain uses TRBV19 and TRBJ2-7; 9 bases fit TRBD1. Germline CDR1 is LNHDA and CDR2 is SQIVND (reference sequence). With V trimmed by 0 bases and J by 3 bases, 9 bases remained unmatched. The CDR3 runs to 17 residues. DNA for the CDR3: TGTGCCAGTAGTATAGATCTATGGAGGACAGGGGTCTACGAGCAGTACTTC. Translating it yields CASSIDLWRTGVYEQYF.

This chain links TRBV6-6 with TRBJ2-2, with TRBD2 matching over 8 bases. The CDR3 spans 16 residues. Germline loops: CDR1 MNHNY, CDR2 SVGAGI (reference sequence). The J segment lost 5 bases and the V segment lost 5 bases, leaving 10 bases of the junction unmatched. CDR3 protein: CASSRGAGVRTGELFF. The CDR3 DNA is TGTGCCAGCAGTCGGGGAGCGGGAGTCCGGACCGGGGAGCTGTTTTTT.

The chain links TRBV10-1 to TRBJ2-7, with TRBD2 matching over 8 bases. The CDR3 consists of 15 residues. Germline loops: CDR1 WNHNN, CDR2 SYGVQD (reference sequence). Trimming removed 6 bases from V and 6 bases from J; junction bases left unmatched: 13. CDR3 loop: CASRWWRRGAGEQYF. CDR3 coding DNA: TGCGCCAGCAGGTGGTGGAGGCGGGGGGCCGGCGAGCAGTACTTC.

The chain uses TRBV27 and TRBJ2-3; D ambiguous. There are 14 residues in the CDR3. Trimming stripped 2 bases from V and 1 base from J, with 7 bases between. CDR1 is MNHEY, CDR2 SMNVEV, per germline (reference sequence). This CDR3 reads CASSLTGGTDTQYF. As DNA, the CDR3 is TGTGCCAGCAGTTTAACGGGTGGCACAGATACGCAGTATTTT.

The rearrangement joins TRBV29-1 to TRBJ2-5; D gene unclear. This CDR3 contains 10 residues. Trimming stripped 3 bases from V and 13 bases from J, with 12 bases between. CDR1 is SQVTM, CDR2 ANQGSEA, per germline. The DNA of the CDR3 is TGCAGCGTTGATAAGGGCAGACTGTACTTC. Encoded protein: CSVDKGRLYF.

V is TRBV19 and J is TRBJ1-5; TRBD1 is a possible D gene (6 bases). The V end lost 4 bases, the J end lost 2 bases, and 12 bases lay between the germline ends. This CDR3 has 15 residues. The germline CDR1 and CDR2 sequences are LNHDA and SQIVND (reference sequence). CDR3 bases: TGTGCCAGTAGTAGGTGGGGACATCGCAATCAGCCCCAGCATTTT. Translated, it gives CASSRWGHRNQPQHF.

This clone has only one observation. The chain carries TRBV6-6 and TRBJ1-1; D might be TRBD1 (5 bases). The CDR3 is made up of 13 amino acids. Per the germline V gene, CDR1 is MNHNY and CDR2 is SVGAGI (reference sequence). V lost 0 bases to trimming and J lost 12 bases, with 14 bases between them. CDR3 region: CASSYSRTGGTFF. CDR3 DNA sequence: TGTGCCAGCAGTTACTCGAGGACGGGGGGGACTTTCTTT.

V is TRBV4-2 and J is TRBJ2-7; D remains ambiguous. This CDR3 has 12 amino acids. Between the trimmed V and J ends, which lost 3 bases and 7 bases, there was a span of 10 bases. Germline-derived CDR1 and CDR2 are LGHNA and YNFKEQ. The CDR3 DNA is TGTGCCAGCAGCCACCGACATGGAGAGCAGTACTTC. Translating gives CASSHRHGEQYF.

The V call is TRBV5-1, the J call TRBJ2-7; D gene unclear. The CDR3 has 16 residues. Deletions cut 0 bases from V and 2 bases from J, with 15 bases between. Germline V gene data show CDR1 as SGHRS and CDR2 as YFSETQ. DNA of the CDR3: TGCGCCAGCAGCTTGGCCGAGGTCGGGCTTCCCTACGAGCAGTACTTC. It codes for CASSLAEVGLPYEQYF.

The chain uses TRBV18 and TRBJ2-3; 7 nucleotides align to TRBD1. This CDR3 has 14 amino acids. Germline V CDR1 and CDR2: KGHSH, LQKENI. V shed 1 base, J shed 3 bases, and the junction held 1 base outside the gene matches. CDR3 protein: CASSPQGATDTQYF. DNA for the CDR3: TGTGCCAGCTCACCACAGGGGGCAACAGATACGCAGTATTTT.

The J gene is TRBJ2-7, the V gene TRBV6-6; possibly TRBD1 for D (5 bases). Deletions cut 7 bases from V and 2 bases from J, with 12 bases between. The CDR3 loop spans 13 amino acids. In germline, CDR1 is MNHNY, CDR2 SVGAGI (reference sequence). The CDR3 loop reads CASKGDSPYEQYF. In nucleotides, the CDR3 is TGTGCCAGCAAAGGAGACAGCCCCTACGAGCAGTACTTC.

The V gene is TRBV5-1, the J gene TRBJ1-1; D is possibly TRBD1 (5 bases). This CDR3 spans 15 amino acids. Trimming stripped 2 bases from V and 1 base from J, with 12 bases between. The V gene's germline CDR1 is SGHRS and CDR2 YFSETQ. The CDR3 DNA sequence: TGCGCCAGCAGCTTTAGGGGAGCAACGAACACTGAAGCTTTCTTT. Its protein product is CASSFRGATNTEAFF.

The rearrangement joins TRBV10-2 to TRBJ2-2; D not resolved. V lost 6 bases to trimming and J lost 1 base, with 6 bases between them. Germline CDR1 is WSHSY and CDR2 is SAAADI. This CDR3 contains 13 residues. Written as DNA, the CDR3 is TGCGCCAGCAGCCTTAGGAACACCGGGGAGCTGTTTTTT. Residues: CASSLRNTGELFF.

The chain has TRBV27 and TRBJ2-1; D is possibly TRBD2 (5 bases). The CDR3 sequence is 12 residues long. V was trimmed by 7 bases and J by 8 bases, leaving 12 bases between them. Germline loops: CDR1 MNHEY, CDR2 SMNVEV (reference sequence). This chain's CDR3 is CASKRRKDEQFF. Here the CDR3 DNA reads TGTGCCAGCAAAAGGAGGAAGGATGAGCAGTTCTTC.

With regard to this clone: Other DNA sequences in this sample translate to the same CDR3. Here the CDR3 DNA reads TGTGCCAGCAGCTTAAGCCCCAGCTCCTACAATGAGCAGTTCTTC. It yields the protein CASSLSPSSYNEQFF. The rearrangement joins TRBV11-2 to TRBJ2-1; no reliable D call. Trimming stripped 2 bases from V and 0 bases from J, with 8 bases between. There are 15 residues in the CDR3. In germline, CDR1 is SGHAT, CDR2 FQNNGV.

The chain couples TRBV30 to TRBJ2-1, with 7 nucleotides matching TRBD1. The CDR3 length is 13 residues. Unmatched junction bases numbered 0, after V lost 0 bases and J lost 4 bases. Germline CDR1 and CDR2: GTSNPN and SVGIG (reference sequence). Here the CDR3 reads CAWSVTGYNEQFF. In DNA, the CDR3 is TGTGCCTGGAGTGTGACAGGGTACAATGAGCAGTTCTTC.

CDR3 DNA: TGTGCCAGCAGCTTAGTCGGCCAACAGTTGTACGAGCAGTACTTC. As protein: CASSLVGQQLYEQYF. The chain links TRBV7-2 to TRBJ2-7, with D hard to call. The V gene's germline CDR1 is SGHTA and CDR2 FQGNSA. The CDR3 is 15 residues long. Between the trimmed V and J ends, which lost 1 base and 4 bases, there was a span of 14 bases.

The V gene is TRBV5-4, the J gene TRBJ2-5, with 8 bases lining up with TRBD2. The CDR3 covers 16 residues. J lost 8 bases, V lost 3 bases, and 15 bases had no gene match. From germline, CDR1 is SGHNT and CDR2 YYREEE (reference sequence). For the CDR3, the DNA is TGTGCCAGCAGCTATACCTACGGGGGGGGTCCGCGAACCCAGTACTTC. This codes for CASSYTYGGGPRTQYF.

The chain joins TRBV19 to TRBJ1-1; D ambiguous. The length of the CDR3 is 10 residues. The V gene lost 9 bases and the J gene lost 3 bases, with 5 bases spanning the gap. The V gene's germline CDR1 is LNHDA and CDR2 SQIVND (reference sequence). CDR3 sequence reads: CARLDTEAFF. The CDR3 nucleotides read TGTGCCAGGTTAGACACTGAAGCTTTCTTT.

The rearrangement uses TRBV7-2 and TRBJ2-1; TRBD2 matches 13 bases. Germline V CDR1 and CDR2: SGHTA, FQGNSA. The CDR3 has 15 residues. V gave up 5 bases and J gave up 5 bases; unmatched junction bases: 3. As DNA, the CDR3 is TGTGCCAGCAGCACGGGACTAGCGGGACACAATGAGCAGTTCTTC. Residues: CASSTGLAGHNEQFF. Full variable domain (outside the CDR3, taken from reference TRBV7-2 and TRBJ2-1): GAGVSQSPSNKVTEKGKDVELRCDPISGHTALYWYRQSLGQGLEFLIYFQGNSAPDKSGLPSDRFSAERTGGSVSTLTIQRTQQEDSAVYLCASSTGLAGHNEQFFGPGTRLTVL.